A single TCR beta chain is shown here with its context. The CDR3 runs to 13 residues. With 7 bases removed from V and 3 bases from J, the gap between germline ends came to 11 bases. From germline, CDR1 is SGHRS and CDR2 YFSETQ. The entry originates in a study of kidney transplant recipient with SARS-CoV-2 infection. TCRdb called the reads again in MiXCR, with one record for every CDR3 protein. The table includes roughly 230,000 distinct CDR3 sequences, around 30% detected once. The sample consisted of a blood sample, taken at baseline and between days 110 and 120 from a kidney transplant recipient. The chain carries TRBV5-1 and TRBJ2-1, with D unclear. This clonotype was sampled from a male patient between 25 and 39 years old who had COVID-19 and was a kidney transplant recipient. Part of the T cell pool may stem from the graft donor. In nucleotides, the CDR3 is TGCGCCAGCTCCCAGGTTTACTACAATGAGCAGTTCTTC. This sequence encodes CASSQVYYNEQFF.